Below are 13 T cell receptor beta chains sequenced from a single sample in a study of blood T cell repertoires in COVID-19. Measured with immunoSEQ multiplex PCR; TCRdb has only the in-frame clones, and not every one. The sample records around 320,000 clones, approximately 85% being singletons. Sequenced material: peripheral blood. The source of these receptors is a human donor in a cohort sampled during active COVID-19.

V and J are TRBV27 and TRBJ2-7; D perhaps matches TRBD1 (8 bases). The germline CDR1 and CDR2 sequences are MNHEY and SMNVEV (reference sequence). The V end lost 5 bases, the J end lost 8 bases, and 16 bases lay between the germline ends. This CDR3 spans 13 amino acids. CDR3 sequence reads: CASSTGGVAKQYF. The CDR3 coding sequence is TGTGCCAGCAGTACAGGGGGGGTGGCTAAGCAGTACTTC.

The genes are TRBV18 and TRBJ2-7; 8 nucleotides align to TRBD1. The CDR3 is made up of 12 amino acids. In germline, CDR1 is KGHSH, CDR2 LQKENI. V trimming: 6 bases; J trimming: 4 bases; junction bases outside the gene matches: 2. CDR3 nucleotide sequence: TGTGCCAGCTCCCGGACAGGGTACGAGCAGTACTTC. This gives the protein CASSRTGYEQYF.

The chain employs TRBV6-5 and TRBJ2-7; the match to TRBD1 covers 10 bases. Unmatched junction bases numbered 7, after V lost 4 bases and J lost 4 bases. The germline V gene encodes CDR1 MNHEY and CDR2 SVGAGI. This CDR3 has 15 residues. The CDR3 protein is CASSLRDRGVYEQYF. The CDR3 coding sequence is TGTGCCAGCAGTTTACGGGACAGGGGAGTTTACGAGCAGTACTTC.

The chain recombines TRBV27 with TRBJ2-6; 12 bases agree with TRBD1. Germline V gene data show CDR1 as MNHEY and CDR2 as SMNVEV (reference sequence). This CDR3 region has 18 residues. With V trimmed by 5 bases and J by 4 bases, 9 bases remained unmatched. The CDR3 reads CASSPRDRGREGANVLTF. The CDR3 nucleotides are TGTGCCAGCAGTCCCCGGGACAGGGGGCGAGAAGGGGCCAACGTCCTGACTTTC. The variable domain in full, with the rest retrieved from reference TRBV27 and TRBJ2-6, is EAQVTQNPRYLITVTGKKLTVTCSQNMNHEYMSWYRQDPGLGLRQIYYSMNVEVTDKGDVPEGYKVSRKEKRNFPLILESPSPNQTSLYFCASSPRDRGREGANVLTFGAGSRLTVL.

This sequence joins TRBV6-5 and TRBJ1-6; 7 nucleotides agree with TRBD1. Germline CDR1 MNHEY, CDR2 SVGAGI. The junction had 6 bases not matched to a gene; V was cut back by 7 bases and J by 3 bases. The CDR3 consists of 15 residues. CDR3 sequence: CASILDRYYNSPLHF. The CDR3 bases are TGTGCCAGCATTCTGGACAGGTACTATAATTCACCCCTCCACTTT.

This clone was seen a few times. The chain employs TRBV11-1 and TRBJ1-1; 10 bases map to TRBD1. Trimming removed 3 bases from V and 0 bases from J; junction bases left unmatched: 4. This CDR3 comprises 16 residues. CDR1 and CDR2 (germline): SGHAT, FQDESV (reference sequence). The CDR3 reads CASSFATGGLNTEAFF. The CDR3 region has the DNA TGTGCCAGCAGCTTCGCGACAGGGGGCTTGAACACTGAAGCTTTCTTT.

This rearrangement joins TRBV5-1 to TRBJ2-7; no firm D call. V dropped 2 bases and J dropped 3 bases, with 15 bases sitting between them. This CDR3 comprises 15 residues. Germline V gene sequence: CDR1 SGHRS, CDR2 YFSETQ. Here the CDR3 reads CASSLETGTFYEQYF. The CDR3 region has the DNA TGCGCCAGCAGCTTAGAAACGGGTACCTTCTACGAGCAGTACTTC.

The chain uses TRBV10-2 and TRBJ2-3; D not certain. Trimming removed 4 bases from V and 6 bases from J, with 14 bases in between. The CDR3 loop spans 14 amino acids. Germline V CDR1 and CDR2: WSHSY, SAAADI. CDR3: CASSVSAGVDTQYF. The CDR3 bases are TGCGCCAGCAGTGTATCCGCCGGAGTGGATACGCAGTATTTT.

The CDR3 sequence is CASSWGGTGEAFF. The CDR3, as DNA: TGTGCCAGCAGTTGGGGCGGGACAGGTGAAGCTTTCTTT. The V and J genes are TRBV6-5 and TRBJ1-1; 8 bases are a match to TRBD1. J gave up 7 bases and V 4 bases, and 5 bases lay outside the gene matches. The CDR3 contains 13 residues. Germline CDR1 MNHEY, CDR2 SVGAGI.

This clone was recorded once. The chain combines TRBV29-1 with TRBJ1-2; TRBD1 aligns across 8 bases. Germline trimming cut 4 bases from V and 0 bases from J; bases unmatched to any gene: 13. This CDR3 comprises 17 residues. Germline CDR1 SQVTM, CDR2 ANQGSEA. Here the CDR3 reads CSVGAGGGGGPNYGYTF. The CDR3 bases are TGCAGCGTTGGTGCAGGGGGCGGCGGGGGCCCTAACTATGGCTACACCTTC. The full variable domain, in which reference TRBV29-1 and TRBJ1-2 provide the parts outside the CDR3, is SAVISQKPSRDICQRGTSLTIQCQVDSQVTMMFWYRQQPGQSLTLIATANQGSEATYESGFVIDKFPISRPNLTFSTLTVSNMSPEDSSIYLCSVGAGGGGGPNYGYTFGSGTRLTVV.

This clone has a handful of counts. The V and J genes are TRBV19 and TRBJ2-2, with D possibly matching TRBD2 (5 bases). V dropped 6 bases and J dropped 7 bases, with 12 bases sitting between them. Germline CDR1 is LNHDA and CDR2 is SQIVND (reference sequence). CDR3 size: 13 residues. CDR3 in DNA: TGTGCCAGTAGACCTCTAGCAGGCGGGGAGCTGTTTTTT. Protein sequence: CASRPLAGGELFF.

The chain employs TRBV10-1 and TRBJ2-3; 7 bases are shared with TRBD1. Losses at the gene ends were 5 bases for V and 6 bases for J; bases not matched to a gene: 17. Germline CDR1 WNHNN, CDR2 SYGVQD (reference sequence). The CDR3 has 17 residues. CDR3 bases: TGCGCCAGCAGTAGAACTGAGGACAGGCCCCTGGTGGATACGCAGTATTTT. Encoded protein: CASSRTEDRPLVDTQYF.

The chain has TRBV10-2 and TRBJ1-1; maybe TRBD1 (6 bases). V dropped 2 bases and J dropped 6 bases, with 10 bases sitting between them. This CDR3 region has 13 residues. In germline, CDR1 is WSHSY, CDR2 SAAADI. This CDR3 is CASSEQGSAEAFF. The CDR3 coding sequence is TGCGCCAGCAGTGAGCAGGGGAGCGCTGAAGCTTTCTTT.